The T cell receptor (beta chain) described here comes from a study of response to subunit inactivated influenza vaccine. General observations from the study: The study's authors posited that every seasonal influenza vaccination enlists few new T cells.

TCRdb redid the calling of the RT-PCR reads with MiXCR, one entry per CDR3 protein. Among around 190,000 distinct CDR3 sequences, approximately 14% were seen once, and the ten largest hold approximately 24%. This CDR3 is built from 14 residues. Per germline, CDR1 SGHRS and CDR2 YFSETQ. Trimming pared 0 bases from V and 0 bases from J, leaving 6 bases between. The table lists this clonotype with a few counts. Its specificity is unknown. J is TRBJ1-1 and V is TRBV5-1; no firm D call. The receptor was isolated from a man between 50 and 59 years old who received an inactivated influenza vaccine. The input for sequencing was CD8+ T cells sorted from PBMCs, taken roughly 5 days after vaccination. CDR3: CASSLVYMNTEAFF. The CDR3 DNA is TGCGCCAGCAGCTTGGTTTACATGAACACTGAAGCTTTCTTT.